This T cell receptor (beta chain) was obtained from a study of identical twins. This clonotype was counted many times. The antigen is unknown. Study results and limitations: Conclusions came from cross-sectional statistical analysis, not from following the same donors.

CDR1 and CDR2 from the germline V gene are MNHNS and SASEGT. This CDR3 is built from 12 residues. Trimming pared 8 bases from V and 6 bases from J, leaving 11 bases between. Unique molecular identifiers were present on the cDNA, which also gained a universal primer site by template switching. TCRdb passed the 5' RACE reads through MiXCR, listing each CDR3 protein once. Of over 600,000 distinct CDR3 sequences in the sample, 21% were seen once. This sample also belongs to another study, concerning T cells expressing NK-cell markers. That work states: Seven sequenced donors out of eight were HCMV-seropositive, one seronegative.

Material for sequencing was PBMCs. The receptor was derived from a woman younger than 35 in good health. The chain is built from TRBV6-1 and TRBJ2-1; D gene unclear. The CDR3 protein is CASALSTNEQFF. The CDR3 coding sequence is TGTGCCAGCGCCCTTTCCACCAATGAGCAGTTCTTC.